The present T cell receptor beta chain was sequenced within a study of blood T cell repertoires in COVID-19. Study as a whole: Nucleic acid was either cDNA or gDNA, and it came from T cells, B-cell-depleted T cells, or PBMCs.

V lost 2 bases and J 2 bases, leaving 10 bases between the germline ends. Germline CDR1 and CDR2: LGHNA and YSLEER. The CDR3 consists of 14 residues. Data came from immunoSEQ multiplex PCR; TCRdb stores just in-frame clones and leaves some out. This sample has 250,000 to 300,000 clones, with roughly nine tenths found just once. The clonotype was recovered from a woman aged 45-59 years who had recovered from COVID-19. The V and J genes are TRBV4-3 and TRBJ2-7; D unclear. What was sequenced was peripheral blood. CDR3 nucleotides: TGCGCCAGCAGCCAATACCGCGGTCCCTACGAGCAGTACTTC. It specifies CASSQYRGPYEQYF.